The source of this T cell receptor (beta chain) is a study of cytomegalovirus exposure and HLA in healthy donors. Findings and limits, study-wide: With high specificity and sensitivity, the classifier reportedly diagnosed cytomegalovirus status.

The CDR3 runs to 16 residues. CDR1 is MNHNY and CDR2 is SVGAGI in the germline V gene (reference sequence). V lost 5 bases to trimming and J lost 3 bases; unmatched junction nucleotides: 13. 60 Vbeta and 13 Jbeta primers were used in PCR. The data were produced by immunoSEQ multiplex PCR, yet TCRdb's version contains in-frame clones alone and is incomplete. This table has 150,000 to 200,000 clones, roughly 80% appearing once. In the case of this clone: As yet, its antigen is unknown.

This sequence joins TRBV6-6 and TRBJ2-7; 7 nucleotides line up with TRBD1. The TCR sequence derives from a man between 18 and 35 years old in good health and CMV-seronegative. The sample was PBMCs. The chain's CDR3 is CASSPPGTAIFYEQYF. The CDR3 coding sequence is TGTGCCAGCAGTCCCCCTGGGACAGCCATTTTCTACGAGCAGTACTTC.